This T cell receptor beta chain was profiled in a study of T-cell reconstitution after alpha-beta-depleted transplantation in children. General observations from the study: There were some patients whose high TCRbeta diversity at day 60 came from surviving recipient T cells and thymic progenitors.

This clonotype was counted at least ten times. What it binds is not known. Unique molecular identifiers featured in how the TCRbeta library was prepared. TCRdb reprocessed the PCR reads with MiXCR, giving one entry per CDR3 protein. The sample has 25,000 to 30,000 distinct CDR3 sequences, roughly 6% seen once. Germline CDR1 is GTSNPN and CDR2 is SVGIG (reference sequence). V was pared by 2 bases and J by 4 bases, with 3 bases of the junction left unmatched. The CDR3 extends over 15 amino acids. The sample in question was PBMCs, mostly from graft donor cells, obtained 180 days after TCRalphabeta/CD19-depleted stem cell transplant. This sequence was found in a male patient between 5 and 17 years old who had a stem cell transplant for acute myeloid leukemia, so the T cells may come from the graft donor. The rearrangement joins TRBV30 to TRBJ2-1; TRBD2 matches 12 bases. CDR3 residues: CAWSKLAGGYNEQFF. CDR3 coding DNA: TGTGCCTGGAGTAAACTAGCGGGAGGATACAATGAGCAGTTCTTC. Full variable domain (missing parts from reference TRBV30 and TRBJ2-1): SQTIHQWPATLVQPVGSPLSLECTVEGTSNPNLYWYRQAAGRGLQLLFYSVGIGQISSEVPQNLSASRPQDRQFILSSKKLLLSDSGFYLCAWSKLAGGYNEQFFGPGTRLTVL.